The T cell receptor beta chain described here comes from a study of blood T cell repertoires in COVID-19. At the level of the study: T cells, B-cell-depleted T cells, or PBMCs provided the cDNA or gDNA that served as material.

Measured with immunoSEQ multiplex PCR; TCRdb has only the in-frame clones, and not every one. This table has under 95,000 clones, less than 80% appearing once. V was cut by 0 bases and J by 7 bases, with 12 bases left in between. In germline, CDR1 is SGDLS, CDR2 YYNGEE. There are 14 residues in the CDR3. The sequenced material came from peripheral blood. The rearrangement uses TRBV9 and TRBJ2-3, with D perhaps matching TRBD2 (5 bases). The TCR originated in a man between 60 and 75 years old with active or convalescent COVID-19. In DNA form, the CDR3 reads TGTGCCAGCAGCGTAGGAGTTTCGGGGAATACGCAGTATTTT. Translating gives CASSVGVSGNTQYF.